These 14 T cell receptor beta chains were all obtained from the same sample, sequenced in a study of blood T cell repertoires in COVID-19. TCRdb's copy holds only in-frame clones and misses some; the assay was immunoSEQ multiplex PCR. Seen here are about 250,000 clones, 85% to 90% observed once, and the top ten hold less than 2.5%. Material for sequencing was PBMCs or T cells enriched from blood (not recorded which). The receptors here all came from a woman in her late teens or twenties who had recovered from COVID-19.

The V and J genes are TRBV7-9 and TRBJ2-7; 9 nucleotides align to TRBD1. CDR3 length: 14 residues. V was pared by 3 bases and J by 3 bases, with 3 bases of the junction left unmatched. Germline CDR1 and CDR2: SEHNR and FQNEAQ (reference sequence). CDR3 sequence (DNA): TGTGCCAGCAGCTTCGGGGACAGGGTCTACGAGCAGTACTTC. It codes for CASSFGDRVYEQYF.

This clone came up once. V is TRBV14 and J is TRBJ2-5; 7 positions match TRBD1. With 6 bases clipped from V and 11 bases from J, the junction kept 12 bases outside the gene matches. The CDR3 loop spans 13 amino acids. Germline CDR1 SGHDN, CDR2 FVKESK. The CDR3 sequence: CASSRDSPFRQYF. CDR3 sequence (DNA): TGTGCCAGCAGTCGGGACAGCCCGTTTAGGCAGTACTTC.

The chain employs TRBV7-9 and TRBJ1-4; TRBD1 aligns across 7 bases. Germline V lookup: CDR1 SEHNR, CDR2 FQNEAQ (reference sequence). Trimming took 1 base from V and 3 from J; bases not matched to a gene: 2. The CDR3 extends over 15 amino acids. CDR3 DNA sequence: TGTGCCAGCAGCTTAGGGGGACAGTCTAATGAAAAACTGTTTTTT. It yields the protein CASSLGGQSNEKLFF.

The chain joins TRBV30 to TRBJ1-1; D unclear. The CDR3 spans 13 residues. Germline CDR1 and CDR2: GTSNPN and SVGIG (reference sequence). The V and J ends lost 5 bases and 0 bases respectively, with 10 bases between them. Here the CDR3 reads CAWCSSLNTEAFF. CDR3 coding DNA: TGTGCCTGGTGCTCGAGCTTGAACACTGAAGCTTTCTTT. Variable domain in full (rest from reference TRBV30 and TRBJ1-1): SQTIHQWPATLVQPVGSPLSLECTVEGTSNPNLYWYRQAAGRGLQLLFYSVGIGQISSEVPQNLSASRPQDRQFILSSKKLLLSDSGFYLCAWCSSLNTEAFFGQGTRLTVV.

Written as DNA, the CDR3 is TGTGCCAGCAGCCGCGGGGCGAACACTGAAGCTTTCTTT. Translation: CASSRGANTEAFF. The chain has TRBV12-3 or TRBV12-4 and TRBJ1-1; possible D gene TRBD1, 5 bases. The V and J ends lost 6 bases and 1 base respectively, with 9 bases between them. There are 13 residues in the CDR3.

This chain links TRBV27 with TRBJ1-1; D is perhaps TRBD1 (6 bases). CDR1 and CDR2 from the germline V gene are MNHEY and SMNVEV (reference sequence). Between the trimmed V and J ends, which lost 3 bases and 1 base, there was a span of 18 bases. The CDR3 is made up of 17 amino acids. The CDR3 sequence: CASSFERQTGRNTEAFF. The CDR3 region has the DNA TGTGCCAGCAGTTTTGAGCGGCAAACAGGGCGGAACACTGAAGCTTTCTTT.

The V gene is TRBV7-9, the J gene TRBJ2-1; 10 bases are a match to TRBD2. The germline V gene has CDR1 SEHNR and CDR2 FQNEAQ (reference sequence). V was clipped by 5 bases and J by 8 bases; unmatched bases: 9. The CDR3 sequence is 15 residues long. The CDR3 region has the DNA TGTGCCAGCAGCCGGACTAGCGGCCCTGGGGATGAGCAGTTCTTC. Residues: CASSRTSGPGDEQFF. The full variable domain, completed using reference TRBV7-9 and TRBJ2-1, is DTGVSQNPRHKITKRGQNVTFRCDPISEHNRLYWYRQTLGQGPEFLTYFQNEAQLEKSRLLSDRFSAERPKGSFSTLEIQRTEQGDSAMYLCASSRTSGPGDEQFFGPGTRLTVL.

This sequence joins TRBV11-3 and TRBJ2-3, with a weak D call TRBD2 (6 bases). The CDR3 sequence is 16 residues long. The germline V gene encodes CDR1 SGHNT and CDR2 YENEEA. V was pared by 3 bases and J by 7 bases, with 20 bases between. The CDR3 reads CASSLSGPGELNTQYF. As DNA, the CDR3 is TGTGCCAGCAGCTTGTCTGGCCCGGGGGAATTAAATACGCAGTATTTT.

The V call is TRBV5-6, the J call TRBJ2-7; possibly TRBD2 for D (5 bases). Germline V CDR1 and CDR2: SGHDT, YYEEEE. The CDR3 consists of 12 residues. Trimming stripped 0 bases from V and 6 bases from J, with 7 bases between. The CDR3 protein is CASSLVAGEQYF. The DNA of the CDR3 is TGTGCCAGCAGCTTGGTCGCGGGCGAGCAGTACTTC. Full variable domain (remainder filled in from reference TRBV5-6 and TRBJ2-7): DAGVTQSPTHLIKTRGQQVTLRCSPKSGHDTVSWYQQALGQGPQFIFQYYEEEERQRGNFPDRFSGHQFPNYSSELNVNALLLGDSALYLCASSLVAGEQYFGPGTRLTVT.

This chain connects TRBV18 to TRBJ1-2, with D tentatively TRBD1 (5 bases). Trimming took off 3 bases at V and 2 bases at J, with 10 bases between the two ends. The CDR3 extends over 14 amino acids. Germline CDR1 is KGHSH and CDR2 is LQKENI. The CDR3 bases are TGTGCCAGCTCACCCAAAGACAGCAACTATGGCTACACCTTC. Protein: CASSPKDSNYGYTF.

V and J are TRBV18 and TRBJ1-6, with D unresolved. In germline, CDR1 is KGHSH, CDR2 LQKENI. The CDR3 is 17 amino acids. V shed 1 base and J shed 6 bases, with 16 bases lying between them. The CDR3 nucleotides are TGTGCCAGCTCACCACGGCGGTGGGCTCGGGGTAATTCACCCCTCCACTTT. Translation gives CASSPRRWARGNSPLHF.

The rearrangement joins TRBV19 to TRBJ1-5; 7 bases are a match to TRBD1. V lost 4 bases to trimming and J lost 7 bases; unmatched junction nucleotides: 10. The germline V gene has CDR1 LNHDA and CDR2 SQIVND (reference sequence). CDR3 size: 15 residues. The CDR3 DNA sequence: TGTGCCAGTAGTACCGACAGGGTTGGGATCCAGCCCCAGCATTTT. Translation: CASSTDRVGIQPQHF.

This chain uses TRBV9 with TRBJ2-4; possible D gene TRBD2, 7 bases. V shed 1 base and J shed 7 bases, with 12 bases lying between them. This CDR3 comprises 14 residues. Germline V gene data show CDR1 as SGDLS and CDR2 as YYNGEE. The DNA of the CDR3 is TGTGCCAGCAGCGTACAGAGGGGGGGTAACATTCAGTACTTC. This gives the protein CASSVQRGGNIQYF.

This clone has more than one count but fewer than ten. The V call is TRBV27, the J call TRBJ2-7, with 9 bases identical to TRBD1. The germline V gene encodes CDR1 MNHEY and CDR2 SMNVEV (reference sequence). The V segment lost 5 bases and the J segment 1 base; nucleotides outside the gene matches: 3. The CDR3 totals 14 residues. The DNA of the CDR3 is TGTGCCAGCAGTCTACAGGGGGCATCCTACGAGCAGTACTTC. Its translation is CASSLQGASYEQYF.